This entry lists 27 T cell receptor beta chains sequenced from one sample in a study of blood T cell repertoires in COVID-19. Assay: immunoSEQ multiplex PCR; the TCRdb copy retains only in-frame clones and omits some. The sample includes fewer than 200,000 clones, about 83% of them seen just once. Input material: PBMCs or T cells enriched from blood (not recorded which). These receptors all stem from a woman aged 25-40 years who had been exposed to COVID-19.

This rearrangement joins TRBV6-5 to TRBJ2-2; the match to TRBD1 covers 9 bases. This CDR3 has 14 amino acids. The trim removed 5 bases at V and 5 bases at J, leaving 3 bases unmatched. From germline, CDR1 is MNHEY and CDR2 SVGAGI. The CDR3 sequence is CASSPGTGTGELFF. CDR3 nucleotides: TGTGCCAGCAGTCCCGGGACAGGGACCGGGGAGCTGTTTTTT.

The table lists this clone with a few counts. The genes are TRBV27 and TRBJ1-2; 10 bases line up with TRBD1. Losses at the gene ends were 5 bases for V and 4 bases for J; bases not matched to a gene: 7. This CDR3 region has 15 residues. Germline V gene lookup returns CDR1 MNHEY and CDR2 SMNVEV (reference sequence). CDR3 DNA: TGTGCCAGCAGTGTAAAGGACAGGGGGTTCTATGGCTACACCTTC. Amino acids: CASSVKDRGFYGYTF.

The chain joins TRBV19 to TRBJ1-4; 7 bases are a match to TRBD1. Germline V gene sequence: CDR1 LNHDA, CDR2 SQIVND (reference sequence). V gave up 6 bases and J gave up 4 bases; unmatched junction bases: 8. This CDR3 contains 15 residues. CDR3 in amino acids: CASRPPTGYNEKLFF. The CDR3 coding sequence is TGTGCCAGTAGACCACCGACAGGGTATAATGAAAAACTGTTTTTT.

This clone came up a few times. This chain uses TRBV18 with TRBJ2-7; TRBD1 matches 10 bases. Unmatched junction bases numbered 7, after V lost 4 bases and J lost 4 bases. From germline, CDR1 is KGHSH and CDR2 LQKENI. The CDR3 extends over 15 amino acids. CDR3 residues: CASSQTTGGKYEQYF. Here the CDR3 DNA reads TGTGCCAGCTCACAAACGACAGGGGGCAAGTACGAGCAGTACTTC.

The J gene is TRBJ1-1, the V gene TRBV5-1; perhaps TRBD1 as D (5 bases). CDR1 and CDR2 from the germline V gene are SGHRS and YFSETQ. CDR3 length: 15 amino acids. The V and J ends lost 4 bases and 4 bases respectively, with 17 bases between them. This CDR3 is CASSPWGSRATEAFF. In DNA form, the CDR3 reads TGCGCCAGCAGCCCCTGGGGTAGCAGGGCCACTGAAGCTTTCTTT.

The chain has TRBV5-1 and TRBJ1-5; 8 bases line up with TRBD1. The CDR3 covers 15 residues. Per germline, CDR1 SGHRS and CDR2 YFSETQ. V lost 0 bases to trimming and J lost 2 bases; unmatched junction nucleotides: 1. CDR3 bases: TGCGCCAGCAGCTTGGAGACAGGGGGCAATCAGCCCCAGCATTTT. This encodes CASSLETGGNQPQHF.

The chain employs TRBV19 and TRBJ1-2; no clear D gene. V was pared by 5 bases and J by 8 bases, with 15 bases between. The germline V gene encodes CDR1 LNHDA and CDR2 SQIVND (reference sequence). CDR3 length: 13 amino acids. The chain's CDR3 is CASSYLRRGGYTF. Written as DNA, the CDR3 is TGTGCCAGTAGTTACCTCCGCCGAGGAGGCTACACCTTC.

This clone has a single count. The V and J genes are TRBV9 and TRBJ2-3, with D tentatively TRBD2 (6 bases). V lost 4 bases, J lost 2 bases, and 14 bases lay in between. Germline CDR1 and CDR2: SGDLS and YYNGEE. The CDR3 runs to 15 residues. The CDR3 sequence is CASSYGGTITDTQYF. The CDR3 DNA follows: TGTGCCAGCAGCTACGGGGGTACTATCACAGATACGCAGTATTTT.

This sequence joins TRBV11-2 and TRBJ1-4; 10 bases are shared with TRBD1. V was pared by 5 bases and J by 11 bases, with 17 bases of the junction left unmatched. The CDR3 is made up of 17 amino acids. Germline V CDR1 and CDR2: SGHAT, FQNNGV. Here the CDR3 DNA reads TGTGCCAGCAGCCCAGGGGGGACAGGGGACCCCCGGGGGAAACTGTTTTTT. Its protein product is CASSPGGTGDPRGKLFF. The full variable domain, in which reference TRBV11-2 and TRBJ1-4 provide the parts outside the CDR3, is EAGVAQSPRYKIIEKRQSVAFWCNPISGHATLYWYQQILGQGPKLLIQFQNNGVVDDSQLPKDRFSAERLKGVDSTLKIQPAKLEDSAVYLCASSPGGTGDPRGKLFFGSGTQLSVL.

A few counts support this clone. The rearrangement uses TRBV7-3 and TRBJ1-2; 10 nucleotides agree with TRBD1. The CDR3 contains 17 residues. V dropped 1 base and J dropped 7; count of bases not matched to a gene: 12. Germline CDR1 reads SGHTA; CDR2 reads FQGTGA. CDR3 amino acids: CASSLMGSGTGDGGYTF. In DNA, the CDR3 is TGTGCCAGCAGCTTAATGGGTAGCGGGACAGGGGATGGTGGCTACACCTTC.

The J gene is TRBJ2-7, the V gene TRBV7-2, with 11 nucleotides matching TRBD1. V shed 5 bases and J 2 bases; nucleotides not matched to a gene: 2. Germline V gene sequence: CDR1 SGHTA, CDR2 FQGNSA. This CDR3 has 14 amino acids. In nucleotides, the CDR3 is TGTGCCAGCAGCGGGACAGGGGGAGCCTACGAGCAGTACTTC. This codes for CASSGTGGAYEQYF.

The chain has TRBV28 and TRBJ2-1; 7 bases match TRBD1. V was clipped by 5 bases and J by 4 bases; unmatched bases: 5. Germline V gene data show CDR1 as MDHEN and CDR2 as SYDVKM. The CDR3 has 14 amino acids. CDR3 coding DNA: TGTGCCAGCAGTCTAGGGGGCGCGTACAATGAGCAGTTCTTC. Translated: CASSLGGAYNEQFF.

This chain uses TRBV4-2 with TRBJ2-7; 9 nucleotides match TRBD1. Looked up from germline, CDR1 is LGHNA and CDR2 is YNFKEQ. V dropped 4 bases and J dropped 2; count of bases not matched to a gene: 18. This CDR3 region has 19 residues. DNA for the CDR3: TGTGCCAGCAGCCTTGAGTATAGCACGGGACAGGGTGTCCCCTACGAGCAGTACTTC. It is translated as CASSLEYSTGQGVPYEQYF.

V gene TRBV5-1 combines with J gene TRBJ1-3; D gene ambiguous. The CDR3 consists of 15 residues. The V end lost 4 bases, the J end lost 0 bases, and 11 bases lay between the germline ends. The germline V gene has CDR1 SGHRS and CDR2 YFSETQ. The CDR3 bases are TGCGCCAGCAGCCCCTTATCCCCCTCTGGAAACACCATATATTTT. This sequence encodes CASSPLSPSGNTIYF.

The genes are TRBV7-2 and TRBJ1-2; 9 bases fit TRBD1. Germline V lookup: CDR1 SGHTA, CDR2 FQGNSA. V gave up 0 bases and J gave up 5 bases; unmatched junction bases: 4. The CDR3 is 15 amino acids. CDR3 region: CASSLAHGQGYGYTF. CDR3 in DNA: TGTGCCAGCAGCTTAGCTCATGGACAGGGGTATGGCTACACCTTC. The whole variable domain, remainder taken from reference TRBV7-2 and TRBJ1-2, is GAGVSQSPSNKVTEKGKDVELRCDPISGHTALYWYRQSLGQGLEFLIYFQGNSAPDKSGLPSDRFSAERTGGSVSTLTIQRTQQEDSAVYLCASSLAHGQGYGYTFGSGTRLTVV.

The chain combines TRBV3-1 (or the pseudogene TRBV3-2) with TRBJ1-4; 7 nucleotides match TRBD1. CDR3 length: 16 residues. Germline loops: CDR1 LGHDT, CDR2 YNNKEL (reference sequence). The trim removed 0 bases at V and 6 bases at J, leaving 7 bases unmatched. The CDR3 coding sequence is TGTGCCAGCAGCCAAGATGGGGCAGGGGGAGATGAAAAACTGTTTTTT. Its protein is CASSQDGAGGDEKLFF.

This chain uses TRBV7-2 with TRBJ2-1; D may be TRBD1 (7 bases). The CDR3 is 13 residues long. CDR1 is SGHTA, CDR2 FQGNSA, per germline. Trimming cost V 6 bases and J 8 bases, with 14 bases left between them. CDR3 protein: CASRPRGVDEQFF. CDR3 coding DNA: TGTGCCAGCAGACCCAGGGGGGTCGATGAGCAGTTCTTC.

This chain joins TRBV2 and TRBJ2-5, with 10 bases aligning to TRBD1. The V segment lost 2 bases and the J segment 2 bases; nucleotides outside the gene matches: 11. The CDR3 has 18 residues. Germline V lookup: CDR1 SNHLY, CDR2 FYNNEI. The CDR3, as DNA: TGTGCCAGCAGTGAATGGCTGTTTTCGGGACAGGGGCAAGAGACCCAGTACTTC. It codes for CASSEWLFSGQGQETQYF.

V gene TRBV6-1 combines with J gene TRBJ1-2, with TRBD1 identical over 11 bases. This CDR3 has 16 amino acids. Germline V gives CDR1 MNHNS, CDR2 SASEGT. Losses at the gene ends were 4 bases for V and 2 bases for J; bases not matched to a gene: 6. CDR3 loop: CASSVAGTGGNYGYTF. CDR3 DNA sequence: TGTGCCAGCAGTGTTGCCGGGACAGGGGGAAACTATGGCTACACCTTC.

The chain joins TRBV6-4 to TRBJ2-2; the D is unclear. The V gene lost 0 bases and the J gene lost 2 bases, with 7 bases spanning the gap. The germline V gene has CDR1 MRHNA and CDR2 SNTAGT. The CDR3 spans 15 residues. The CDR3 region has the DNA TGTGCCAGCAGTGACTCGAGCTTAAACACCGGGGAGCTGTTTTTT. Its translation: CASSDSSLNTGELFF.

The chain has TRBV6-5 and TRBJ2-1; D possibly corresponds to TRBD1 (6 bases). The CDR3 extends over 15 amino acids. The germline V gene has CDR1 MNHEY and CDR2 SVGAGI. The V end was cut by 0 bases, the J end by 2 bases, with 8 bases between. The CDR3 coding sequence is TGTGCCAGCAGTTACTCCCAGGGGCCCTACAATGAGCAGTTCTTC. Its protein is CASSYSQGPYNEQFF.

By share, this clone counts as medium-sized. This chain uses TRBV11-2 with TRBJ2-3, with D unclear. CDR3 length equals 12 residues. Germline loops: CDR1 SGHAT, CDR2 FQNNGV. The V and J ends lost 5 bases and 2 bases respectively, with 5 bases between them. CDR3 nucleotides: TGTGCCAGCAGCGCGTACACAGATACGCAGTATTTT. Protein product: CASSAYTDTQYF.

A word on this clone: A junction end diverges from the germline sequence, so it may reflect a read error. The sample holds other DNA sequences that translate to the same CDR3. V gene TRBV7-9 combines with J gene TRBJ1-1, with TRBD1 as a possible D gene (5 bases). Germline values: CDR1 SEHNR, CDR2 FQNEAQ (reference sequence). There are 11 residues in the CDR3. Here the CDR3 DNA reads TGTGCCAGCAGCCTGGACACCGAAGCTTTCTTT. It is translated as CASSLDTEAFF.

V gene TRBV6-5 combines with J gene TRBJ1-1; 11 bases agree with TRBD1. This CDR3 has 15 residues. The V gene end was trimmed by 5 bases and the J gene end by 6 bases; junction bases not matched to a gene: 8. Germline V gene lookup returns CDR1 MNHEY and CDR2 SVGAGI. The CDR3 DNA reads TGTGCCAGCAGTACCTTTGGGGGACAGGGGGCTGAAGCTTTCTTT. Amino acids: CASSTFGGQGAEAFF.

This clone has more than one count but fewer than ten. This sequence joins TRBV11-1 and TRBJ2-1; 7 nucleotides line up with TRBD1. This CDR3 has 15 residues. The V and J ends lost 3 bases and 1 base, in that order; junction bases with no gene match: 3. CDR1 is SGHAT, CDR2 FQDESV, per germline (reference sequence). The CDR3 DNA reads as TGTGCCAGCAGCTTCCAGGGACAGTCCTACAATGAGCAGTTCTTC. Protein sequence: CASSFQGQSYNEQFF.

The V gene is TRBV7-9, the J gene TRBJ2-3; a weak D match, TRBD1 (6 bases). The CDR3 loop spans 14 amino acids. The V gene lost 5 bases and the J gene lost 6 bases, with 15 bases spanning the gap. Germline CDR1 SEHNR, CDR2 FQNEAQ (reference sequence). CDR3: CASSHRTAGDTQYF. The CDR3 bases are TGTGCCAGCAGCCATCGGACAGCCGGCGATACGCAGTATTTT.

The CDR3 loop is CASRKTGDTEAFF. CDR3 nucleotide sequence: TGTGCCAGCAGGAAAACAGGGGACACTGAAGCTTTCTTT. The chain links TRBV2 to TRBJ1-1; 7 positions match TRBD1. With 6 bases clipped from V and 3 bases from J, the junction kept 4 bases outside the gene matches. The germline V gene has CDR1 SNHLY and CDR2 FYNNEI. CDR3 length: 13 residues.